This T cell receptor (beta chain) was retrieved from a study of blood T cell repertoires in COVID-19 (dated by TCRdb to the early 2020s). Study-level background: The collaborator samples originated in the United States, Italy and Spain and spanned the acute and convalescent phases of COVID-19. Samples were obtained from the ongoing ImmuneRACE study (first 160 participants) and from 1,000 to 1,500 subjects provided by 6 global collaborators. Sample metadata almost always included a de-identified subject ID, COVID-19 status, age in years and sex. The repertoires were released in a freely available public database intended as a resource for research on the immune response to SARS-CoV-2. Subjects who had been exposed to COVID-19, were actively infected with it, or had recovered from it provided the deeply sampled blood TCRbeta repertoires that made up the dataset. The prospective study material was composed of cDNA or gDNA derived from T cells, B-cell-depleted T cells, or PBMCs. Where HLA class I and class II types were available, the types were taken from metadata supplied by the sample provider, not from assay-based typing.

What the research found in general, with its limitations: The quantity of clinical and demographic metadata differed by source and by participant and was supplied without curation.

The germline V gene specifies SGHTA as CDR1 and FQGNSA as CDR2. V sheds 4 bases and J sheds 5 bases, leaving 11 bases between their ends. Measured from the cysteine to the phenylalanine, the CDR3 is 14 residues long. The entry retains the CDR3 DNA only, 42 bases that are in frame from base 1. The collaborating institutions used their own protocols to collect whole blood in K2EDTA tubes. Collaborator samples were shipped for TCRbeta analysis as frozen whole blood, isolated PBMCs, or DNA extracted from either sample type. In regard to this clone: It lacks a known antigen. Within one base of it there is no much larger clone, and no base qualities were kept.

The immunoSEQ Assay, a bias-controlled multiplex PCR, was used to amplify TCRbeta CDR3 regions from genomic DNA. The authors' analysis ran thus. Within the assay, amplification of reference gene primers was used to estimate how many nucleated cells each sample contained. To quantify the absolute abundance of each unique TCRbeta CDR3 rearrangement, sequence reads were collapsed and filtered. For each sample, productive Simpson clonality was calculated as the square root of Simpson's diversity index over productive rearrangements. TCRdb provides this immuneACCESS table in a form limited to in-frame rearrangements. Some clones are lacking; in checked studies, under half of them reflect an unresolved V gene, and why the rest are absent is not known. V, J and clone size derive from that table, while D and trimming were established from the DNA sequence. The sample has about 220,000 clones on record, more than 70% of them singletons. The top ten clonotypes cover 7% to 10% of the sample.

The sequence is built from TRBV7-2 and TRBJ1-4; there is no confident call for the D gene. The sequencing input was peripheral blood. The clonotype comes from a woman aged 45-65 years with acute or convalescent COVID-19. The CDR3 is CASSSDTWNEKLFF. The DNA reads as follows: TGTGCCAGCAGCTCCGACACATGGAATGAAAAACTGTTTTTT.